This entry concerns a single T cell receptor (beta chain). Trimming pared 1 base from V and 3 bases from J, leaving 10 bases between. CDR1 SGHNT and CDR2 YYREEE come from the germline V gene (reference sequence). The CDR3 spans 14 residues. This record belongs to a study of blood T cell repertoires in COVID-19. Background on the study: There were acute and convalescent COVID-19 samples, and they came from the United States, Italy and Spain.

In terms of age and location, participants ranged from roughly 18 to 90 years and lived in 24 US areas. Original data processing: Amplification with reference gene primers provided the estimates of nucleated cell counts. Measured with immunoSEQ multiplex PCR; TCRdb has only the in-frame clones, and not every one. V, J and clone size are taken as reported in that table, and D and trimming were inferred from the DNA itself. This sample yields a few hundred thousand clones, of which 82% are seen a single time; roughly 3.5% belongs to the top ten. The origin of this receptor is a woman in her sixties who had recovered from COVID-19. Sequencing was done on a sample of PBMCs or T cells enriched from blood (not recorded which). This sequence joins TRBV5-4 and TRBJ2-5; D is possibly TRBD1 (6 bases). The CDR3 here is CASSLTGLEETQYF. CDR3 DNA: TGTGCCAGCAGCTTGACAGGGCTTGAAGAGACCCAGTACTTC.